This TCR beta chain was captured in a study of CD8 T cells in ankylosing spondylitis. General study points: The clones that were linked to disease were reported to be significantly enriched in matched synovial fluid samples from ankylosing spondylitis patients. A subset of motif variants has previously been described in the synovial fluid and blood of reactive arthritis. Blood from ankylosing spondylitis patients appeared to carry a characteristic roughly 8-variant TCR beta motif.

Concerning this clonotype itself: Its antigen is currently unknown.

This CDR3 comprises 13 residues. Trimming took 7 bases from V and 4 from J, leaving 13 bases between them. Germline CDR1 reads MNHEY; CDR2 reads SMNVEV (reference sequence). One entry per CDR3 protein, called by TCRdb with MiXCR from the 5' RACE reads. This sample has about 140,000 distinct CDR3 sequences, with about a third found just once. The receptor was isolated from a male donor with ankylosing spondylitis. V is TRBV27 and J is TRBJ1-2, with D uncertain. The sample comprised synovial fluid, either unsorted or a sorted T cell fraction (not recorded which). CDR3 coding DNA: TGTGCCAGCAAAAGAGGTCCGGGCTATGGCTACACCTTC. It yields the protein CASKRGPGYGYTF.